The 11 T cell receptor beta chains reported below all come from one sample, sequenced in a study of blood T cell repertoires in COVID-19. Using immunoSEQ multiplex PCR, the repertoire was profiled, and TCRdb retains in-frame clones only, with some absent. The data show a few hundred thousand clones, around 87% seen once. The material sequenced was PBMCs or T cells enriched from blood (not recorded which). All receptors come from a man between 40 and 49 years old in a cohort exposed to, infected with or recovered from COVID-19 (not recorded which).

The chain combines TRBV5-4 with TRBJ1-2; no firm D call. The CDR3 sequence is 15 residues long. In germline, CDR1 is SGHNT, CDR2 YYREEE (reference sequence). Trimming took 0 bases from V and 0 from J, leaving 9 bases between them. CDR3 loop: CASSLGGSSNYGYTF. CDR3 nucleotides: TGTGCCAGCAGCTTGGGTGGGAGCTCTAACTATGGCTACACCTTC.

The gene calls are TRBV27 and TRBJ1-2; TRBD1 is a possible D gene (5 bases). Germline-derived CDR1 and CDR2 are MNHEY and SMNVEV (reference sequence). The CDR3 is 14 amino acids. The V gene lost 6 bases and the J gene lost 4 bases, with 15 bases spanning the gap. The CDR3 nucleotides are TGTGCCAGCAGGGTGGGGCGGTCGGGCTATGGCTACACCTTC. It specifies CASRVGRSGYGYTF.

The chain's CDR3 is CASSGGTANSYEQYF. In nucleotides, the CDR3 is TGCGCCAGCAGCGGAGGGACAGCGAATTCCTACGAGCAGTACTTC. This chain links TRBV5-1 with TRBJ2-7, with D possibly being TRBD1 (7 bases). The CDR3 has 15 residues. V lost 4 bases, J lost 1 base, and 15 bases lay in between. Per the germline V gene, CDR1 is SGHRS and CDR2 is YFSETQ.

This clone has more than one count but fewer than ten. This chain uses TRBV11-2 with TRBJ2-1, with 7 positions matching TRBD2. CDR3 size: 16 residues. V gave up 5 bases and J gave up 2 bases; unmatched junction bases: 9. Germline V gene data show CDR1 as SGHAT and CDR2 as FQNNGV. The CDR3 DNA is TGTGCCAGCAGCGACATACTAGCGCAAGCCTACAATGAGCAGTTCTTC. This translates into CASSDILAQAYNEQFF.

The V gene is TRBV6-5, the J gene TRBJ2-2, with D possibly TRBD1 on 5 matching bases. Germline V lookup: CDR1 MNHEY, CDR2 SVGAGI. The CDR3 runs to 14 residues. Between the trimmed V and J ends, which lost 7 bases and 3 bases, there was a span of 12 bases. CDR3 sequence (DNA): TGTGCCAGCAACAGCAGGGCCCACACCGGGGAGCTGTTTTTT. Protein: CASNSRAHTGELFF.

This chain connects TRBV9 to TRBJ1-5, with D unresolved. There are 15 residues in the CDR3. Germline V gives CDR1 SGDLS, CDR2 YYNGEE. V was cut by 3 bases and J by 0 bases, with 10 bases left in between. In DNA, the CDR3 is TGTGCCAGCAGCGCCGGAGGAGGTAGCAATCAGCCCCAGCATTTT. This codes for CASSAGGGSNQPQHF. The variable domain in full, with the rest retrieved from reference TRBV9 and TRBJ1-5, is DSGVTQTPKHLITATGQRVTLRCSPRSGDLSVYWYQQSLDQGLQFLIQYYNGEERAKGNILERFSAQQFPDLHSELNLSSLELGDSALYFCASSAGGGSNQPQHFGDGTRLSIL.

V gene TRBV5-1 combines with J gene TRBJ1-5, with TRBD1 as a possible D gene (6 bases). The CDR3 loop spans 17 amino acids. The germline V and J ends were trimmed by 4 bases and 1 base, with 18 bases remaining between them. The V gene's germline CDR1 is SGHRS and CDR2 YFSETQ. The CDR3 DNA sequence: TGCGCCAGCAGCGAAGGAACAGGGTATGGGAGCAATCAGCCCCAGCATTTT. Protein: CASSEGTGYGSNQPQHF. Based on the CDR3 plus reference TRBV5-1 and TRBJ1-5, the full variable domain is KAGVTQTPRYLIKTRGQQVTLSCSPISGHRSVSWYQQTPGQGLQFLFEYFSETQRNKGNFPGRFSGRQFSNSRSEMNVSTLELGDSALYLCASSEGTGYGSNQPQHFGDGTRLSIL.

CDR3 coding DNA: TGCGCCAGCAGCACCGGGACTAGCAGAGATGAGCAGTTCTTC. Encoded protein: CASSTGTSRDEQFF. The genes are TRBV5-1 and TRBJ2-1; 9 positions agree with TRBD2. The germline CDR1 and CDR2 sequences are SGHRS and YFSETQ. This CDR3 is built from 14 residues. V shed 4 bases and J 8 bases; nucleotides not matched to a gene: 7. The full variable domain, completed using reference TRBV5-1 and TRBJ2-1, is KAGVTQTPRYLIKTRGQQVTLSCSPISGHRSVSWYQQTPGQGLQFLFEYFSETQRNKGNFPGRFSGRQFSNSRSEMNVSTLELGDSALYLCASSTGTSRDEQFFGPGTRLTVL.

The rearrangement uses TRBV19 and TRBJ1-5, with 7 bases lining up with TRBD1. Looked up from germline, CDR1 is LNHDA and CDR2 is SQIVND (reference sequence). The CDR3 runs 14 residues. J was trimmed by 7 bases and V by 3 bases; bases with no gene match: 6. CDR3 nucleotide sequence: TGTGCCAGTAGTATTCAACAGGGACAGCAGCCCCAGCATTTT. Residues: CASSIQQGQQPQHF. Full variable domain (missing parts from reference TRBV19 and TRBJ1-5): DGGITQSPKYLFRKEGQNVTLSCEQNLNHDAMYWYRQDPGQGLRLIYYSQIVNDFQKGDIAEGYSVSREKKESFPLTVTSAQKNPTAFYLCASSIQQGQQPQHFGDGTRLSIL.

This clone was counted once. J is TRBJ1-5 and V is TRBV19, with D possibly being TRBD1 (5 bases). This CDR3 region has 14 residues. Trimming removed 4 bases at V and 3 bases at J, with 10 bases between. Germline V gene data show CDR1 as LNHDA and CDR2 as SQIVND (reference sequence). CDR3 sequence: CASSRRGSNQPQHF. DNA for the CDR3: TGTGCCAGTAGTAGAAGGGGTTCCAATCAGCCCCAGCATTTT.

This clone was counted once. V and J are TRBV3-1 (or the pseudogene TRBV3-2) and TRBJ1-2; 8 nucleotides line up with TRBD1. J was trimmed by 8 bases and V by 0 bases; bases with no gene match: 5. The CDR3 loop spans 14 amino acids. The germline V gene encodes CDR1 LGHDT and CDR2 YNNKEL (reference sequence). The DNA of the CDR3 is TGTGCCAGCAGCCAAGATGACAGGGGCGGAGGCTACACCTTC. Protein sequence: CASSQDDRGGGYTF.